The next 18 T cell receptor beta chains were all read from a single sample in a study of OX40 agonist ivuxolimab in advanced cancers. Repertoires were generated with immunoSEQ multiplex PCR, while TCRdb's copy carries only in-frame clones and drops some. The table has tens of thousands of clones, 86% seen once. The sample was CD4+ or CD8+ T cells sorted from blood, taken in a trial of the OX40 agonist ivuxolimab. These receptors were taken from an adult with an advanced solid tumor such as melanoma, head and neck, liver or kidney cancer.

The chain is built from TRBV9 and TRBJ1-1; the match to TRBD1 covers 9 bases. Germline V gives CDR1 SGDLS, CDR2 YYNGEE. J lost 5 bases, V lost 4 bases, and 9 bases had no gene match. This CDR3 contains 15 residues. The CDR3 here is CASSPQTGGRTEAFF. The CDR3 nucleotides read TGTGCCAGCAGCCCCCAGACAGGGGGTAGGACTGAAGCTTTCTTT.

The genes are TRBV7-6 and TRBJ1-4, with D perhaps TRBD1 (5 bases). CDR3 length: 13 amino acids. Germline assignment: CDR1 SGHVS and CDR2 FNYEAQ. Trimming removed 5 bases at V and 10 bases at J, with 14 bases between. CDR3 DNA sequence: TGTGCCAGCAGCACCGGGACCGCGGGAAAACTGTTTTTT. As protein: CASSTGTAGKLFF.

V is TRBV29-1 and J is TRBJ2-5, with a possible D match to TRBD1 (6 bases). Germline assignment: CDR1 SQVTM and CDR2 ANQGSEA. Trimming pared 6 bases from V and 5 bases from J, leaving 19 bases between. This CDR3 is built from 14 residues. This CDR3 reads CSVQGHINRETQYF. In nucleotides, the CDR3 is TGCAGCGTCCAGGGACACATAAATCGGGAGACCCAGTACTTC. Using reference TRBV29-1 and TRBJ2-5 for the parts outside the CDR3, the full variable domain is SAVISQKPSRDICQRGTSLTIQCQVDSQVTMMFWYRQQPGQSLTLIATANQGSEATYESGFVIDKFPISRPNLTFSTLTVSNMSPEDSSIYLCSVQGHINRETQYFGPGTRLLVL.

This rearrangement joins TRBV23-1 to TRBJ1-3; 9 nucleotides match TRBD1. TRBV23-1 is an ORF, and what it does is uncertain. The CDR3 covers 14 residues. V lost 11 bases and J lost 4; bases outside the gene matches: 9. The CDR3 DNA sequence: TGCGCCGATTCTAGGACAGGGGTAGGAAACACCATATATTTT. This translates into CADSRTGVGNTIYF.

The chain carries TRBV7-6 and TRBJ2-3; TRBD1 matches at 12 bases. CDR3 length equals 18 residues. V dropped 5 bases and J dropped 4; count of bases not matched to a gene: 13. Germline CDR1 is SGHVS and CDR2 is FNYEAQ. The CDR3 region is CASSAGTGGPGNADTQYF. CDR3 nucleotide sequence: TGTGCCAGCAGCGCCGGGACAGGGGGCCCTGGGAACGCAGATACGCAGTATTTT.

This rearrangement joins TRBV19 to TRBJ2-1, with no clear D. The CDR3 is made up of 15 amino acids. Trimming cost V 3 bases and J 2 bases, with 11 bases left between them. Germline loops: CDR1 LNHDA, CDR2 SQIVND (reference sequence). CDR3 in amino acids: CASSIAYATYNEQFF. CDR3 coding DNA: TGTGCCAGTAGTATCGCATACGCAACCTACAATGAGCAGTTCTTC.

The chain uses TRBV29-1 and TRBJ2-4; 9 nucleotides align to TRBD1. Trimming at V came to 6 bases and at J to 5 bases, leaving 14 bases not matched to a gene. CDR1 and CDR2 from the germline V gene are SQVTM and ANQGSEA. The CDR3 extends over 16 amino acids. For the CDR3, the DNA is TGCAGCGTAGTCGGGACAGGGTCAAAGCGGGAAAACATTCAGTACTTC. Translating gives CSVVGTGSKRENIQYF.

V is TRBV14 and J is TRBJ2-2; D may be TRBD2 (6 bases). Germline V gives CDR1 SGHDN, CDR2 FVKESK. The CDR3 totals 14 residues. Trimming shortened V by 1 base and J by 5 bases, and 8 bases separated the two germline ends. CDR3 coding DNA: TGTGCCAGCAGCCAAGTCGGGGGAACCGGGGAGCTGTTTTTT. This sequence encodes CASSQVGGTGELFF.

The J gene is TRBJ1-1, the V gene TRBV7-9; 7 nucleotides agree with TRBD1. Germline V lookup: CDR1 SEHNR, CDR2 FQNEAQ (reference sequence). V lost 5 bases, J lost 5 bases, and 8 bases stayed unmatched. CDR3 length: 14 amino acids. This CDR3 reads CASSPPTGTTEAFF. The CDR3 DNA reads TGTGCCAGCAGCCCGCCGACAGGGACGACTGAAGCTTTCTTT.

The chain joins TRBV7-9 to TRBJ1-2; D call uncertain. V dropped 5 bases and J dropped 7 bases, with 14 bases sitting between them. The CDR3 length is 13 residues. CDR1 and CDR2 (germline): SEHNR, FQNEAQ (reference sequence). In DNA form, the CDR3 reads TGTGCCAGCAGCCCGAGTTTGGGAGGTGGCTACACCTTC. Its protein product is CASSPSLGGGYTF.

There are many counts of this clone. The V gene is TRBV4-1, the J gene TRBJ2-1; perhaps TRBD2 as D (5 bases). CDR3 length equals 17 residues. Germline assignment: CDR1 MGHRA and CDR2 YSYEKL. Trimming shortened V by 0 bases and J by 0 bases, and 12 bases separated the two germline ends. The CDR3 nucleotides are TGCGCCAGCAGCCAAGATGCCAGCGGTAGCTCCTACAATGAGCAGTTCTTC. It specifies CASSQDASGSSYNEQFF.

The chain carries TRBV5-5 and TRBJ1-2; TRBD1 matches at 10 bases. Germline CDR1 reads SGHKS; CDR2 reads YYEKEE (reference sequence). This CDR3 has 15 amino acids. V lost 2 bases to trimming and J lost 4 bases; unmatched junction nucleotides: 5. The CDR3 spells CASSLAGDRGYGYTF. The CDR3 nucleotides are TGTGCCAGCAGCTTAGCCGGGGACAGGGGCTATGGCTACACCTTC.

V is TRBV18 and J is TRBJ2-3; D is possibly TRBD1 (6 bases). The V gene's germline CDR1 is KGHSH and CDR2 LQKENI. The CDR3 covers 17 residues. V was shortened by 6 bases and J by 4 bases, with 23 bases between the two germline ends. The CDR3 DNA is TGTGCCAGCTCCCCCCCTCGGGACACGGTTTGGGCAGATACGCAGTATTTT. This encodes CASSPPRDTVWADTQYF.

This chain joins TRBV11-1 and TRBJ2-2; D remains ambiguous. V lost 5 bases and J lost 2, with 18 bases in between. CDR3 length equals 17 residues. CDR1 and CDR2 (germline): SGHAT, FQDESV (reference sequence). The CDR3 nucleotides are TGTGCCAGCAGCCTCAACTCAGCAGGTACCAACACCGGGGAGCTGTTTTTT. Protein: CASSLNSAGTNTGELFF.

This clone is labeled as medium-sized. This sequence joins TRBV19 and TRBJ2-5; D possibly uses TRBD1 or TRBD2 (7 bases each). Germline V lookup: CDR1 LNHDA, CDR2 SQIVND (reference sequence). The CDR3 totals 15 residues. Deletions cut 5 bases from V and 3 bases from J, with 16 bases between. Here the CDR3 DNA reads TGTGCCAGTAGTCCAGCAGGGGGAGGGGAAGAGACCCAGTACTTC. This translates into CASSPAGGGEETQYF.

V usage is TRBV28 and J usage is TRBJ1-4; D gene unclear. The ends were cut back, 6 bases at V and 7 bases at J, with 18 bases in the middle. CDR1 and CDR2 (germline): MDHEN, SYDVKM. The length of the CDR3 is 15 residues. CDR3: CASRPGLVFVEKLFF. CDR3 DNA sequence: TGTGCCAGCAGACCCGGACTGGTCTTCGTTGAAAAACTGTTTTTT.

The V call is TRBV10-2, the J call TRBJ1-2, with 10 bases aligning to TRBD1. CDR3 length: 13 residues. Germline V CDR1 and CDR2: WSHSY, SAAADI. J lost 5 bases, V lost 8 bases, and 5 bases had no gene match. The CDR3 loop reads CASRQGAVYGYTF. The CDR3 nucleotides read TGCGCCAGCCGACAGGGGGCGGTTTATGGCTACACCTTC.

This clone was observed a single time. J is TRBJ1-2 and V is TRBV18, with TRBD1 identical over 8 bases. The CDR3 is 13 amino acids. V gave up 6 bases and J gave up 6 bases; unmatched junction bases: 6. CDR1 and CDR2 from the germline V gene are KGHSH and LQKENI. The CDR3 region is CASSPGGSDGYTF. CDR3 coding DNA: TGTGCCAGCTCCCCAGGGGGCAGTGATGGCTACACCTTC.